Listed below are T cell receptor beta chains from one sample, sequenced in a study of T cells in Graves' hyperthyroidism and ophthalmopathy. One entry per CDR3 protein, called by TCRdb with MiXCR from the multiplex PCR reads. The table shows roughly 250,000 distinct CDR3 sequences, with around 17% occurring only once. Sequencing was carried out using blood. All receptors come from a woman aged 18 to 35 with Graves' ophthalmopathy. Each CDR3 is given with its conserved first and last residue. A D gene is named only where the DNA matches it firmly. Some rows have no size entry. The others give once, few or many, or a class for an expanded clone.

abundance,d_gene,j_gene,v_gene,CDR3aa,CDR3nt
many,TRBD1,TRBJ1-2,TRBV10-3,CAIRAGTGGDYGYTF,TGTGCCATCAGGGCCGGGACAGGGGGGGACTATGGCTACACCTTC
many,-,TRBJ1-2,TRBV30,CAQRDTANYGYTF,TGTGCCCAGAGGGACACAGCTAACTATGGCTACACCTTC
many,-,TRBJ2-6,TRBV5-6,CASSLWDSGANVLTF,TGTGCCAGCAGCTTGTGGGATTCTGGGGCCAACGTCCTGACTTTC
-,-,TRBJ1-6,TRBV5-8,CASSLDASYNSPLHF,TGTGCCAGCAGCTTGGATGCATCGTATAATTCACCCCTCCACTTT
few,TRBD2,TRBJ2-7,TRBV28,CASNPTVRTSGSWNPYEQYF,TGTGCCAGCAACCCAACGGTGAGGACTAGCGGGAGTTGGAATCCCTACGAGCAGTACTTC
-,-,TRBJ2-1,TRBV6-4,CASSVEGGEQFF,TGTGCCAGCAGTGTCGAGGGGGGTGAGCAGTTCTTC
many,-,TRBJ1-5,TRBV2,CASSEMGVGQPQHF,TGTGCCAGCAGCGAAATGGGGGTAGGACAGCCCCAGCATTTT
few,-,TRBJ1-6,TRBV5-6,CASSWGGGRDNSPLHF,TGTGCCAGCAGCTGGGGGGGGGGGCGAGATAATTCACCCCTCCACTTT
many,-,TRBJ1-2,TRBV18,CASSPDGAYGYTF,TGTGCCAGCTCACCAGACGGAGCCTATGGCTACACCTTC
many,TRBD1,TRBJ2-5,TRBV28,CASRGTGGRKETQYF,TGTGCCAGCAGGGGGACAGGGGGCCGTAAAGAGACCCAGTACTTC
many,-,TRBJ2-3,TRBV27,CASSYLIARSTDTQYF,TGTGCCAGCAGTTACCTCATAGCGAGAAGCACAGATACGCAGTATTTT
-,TRBD1,TRBJ1-2,TRBV5-1,CASSDLRRDRTKGYGYTF,TGCGCCAGCAGCGACCTTCGTCGGGACAGAACTAAAGGGTATGGCTACACCTTC
-,-,TRBJ1-1,TRBV5-5,CASSLASSAEAFF,TGTGCCAGCAGCTTGGCCTCAAGTGCGGAAGCTTTCTTT
many,TRBD2,TRBJ2-3,TRBV30,CAWSGTSGSTDTQYF,TGTGCCTGGAGTGGTACTAGCGGAAGCACAGATACGCAGTATTTT
-,-,TRBJ1-3,TRBV7-9,CASRRTVSGNTIYF,TGTGCCAGCAGACGGACAGTCTCTGGAAACACCATATATTTT
many,-,TRBJ2-7,TRBV6-1,CASSLTSSESYEQYF,TGTGCCAGCAGTCTCACCTCTAGCGAATCCTACGAGCAGTACTTC
many,-,TRBJ2-1,TRBV7-9,CASSPPRQRSYNEQFF,TGTGCCAGCAGTCCCCCACGCCAGCGCTCATACAATGAGCAGTTCTTC
many,TRBD2,TRBJ2-3,TRBV25-1,CASSSSGGITDTQYF,TGTGCCAGCAGTTCAAGCGGGGGGATTACAGATACGCAGTATTTT
many,TRBD1,TRBJ2-3,TRBV12-3/TRBV12-4,CASSFEGASTDTQYF,TGTGCCAGCAGTTTCGAGGGGGCGAGCACAGATACGCAGTATTTT
many,-,TRBJ1-6,TRBV5-6,CASSFLTGIRHSPLHF,TGTGCCAGCAGCTTTTTGACGGGGATACGGCATTCACCCCTCCACTTT
many,-,TRBJ1-1,TRBV20-1,CSARWPNTEAFF,TGCAGTGCTAGGTGGCCAAACACTGAAGCTTTCTTT
many,-,TRBJ1-2,TRBV29-1,CSVYSPGHIGGDYGYTF,TGCAGCGTTTACTCTCCGGGACACATCGGCGGCGACTATGGCTACACCTTC
many,TRBD2,TRBJ2-7,TRBV6-1,CASSERLAGGLNYEQYF,TGTGCCAGCAGTGAGCGTCTAGCGGGGGGCCTAAACTACGAGCAGTACTTC
many,-,TRBJ1-1,TRBV28,CASIGAEAFF,TGTGCCAGCATAGGGGCGGAAGCTTTCTTT